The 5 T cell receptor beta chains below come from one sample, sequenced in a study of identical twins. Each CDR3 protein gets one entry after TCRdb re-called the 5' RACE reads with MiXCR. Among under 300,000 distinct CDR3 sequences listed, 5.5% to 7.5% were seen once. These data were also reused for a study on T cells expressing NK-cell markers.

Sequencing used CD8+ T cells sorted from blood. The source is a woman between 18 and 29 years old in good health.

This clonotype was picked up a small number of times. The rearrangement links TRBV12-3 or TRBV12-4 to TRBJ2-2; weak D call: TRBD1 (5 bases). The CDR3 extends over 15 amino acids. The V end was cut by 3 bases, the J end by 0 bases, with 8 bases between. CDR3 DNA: TGTGCCAGCAGTTTCGCAGGGCCGAACACCGGGGAGCTGTTTTTT. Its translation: CASSFAGPNTGELFF.

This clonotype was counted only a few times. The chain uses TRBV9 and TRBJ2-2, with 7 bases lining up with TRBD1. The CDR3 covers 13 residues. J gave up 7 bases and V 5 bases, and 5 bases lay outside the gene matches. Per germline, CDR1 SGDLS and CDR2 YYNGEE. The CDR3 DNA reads TGTGCCAGCAGTGACAGGGATGGCGGGGAGCTGTTTTTT. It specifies CASSDRDGGELFF.

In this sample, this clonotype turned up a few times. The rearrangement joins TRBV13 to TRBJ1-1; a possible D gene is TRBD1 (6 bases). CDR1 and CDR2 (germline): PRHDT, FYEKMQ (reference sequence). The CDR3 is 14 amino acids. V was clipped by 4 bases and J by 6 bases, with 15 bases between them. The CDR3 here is CASSSADRHPEAFF. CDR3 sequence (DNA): TGTGCCAGCAGCTCCGCTGACAGGCACCCTGAAGCTTTCTTT. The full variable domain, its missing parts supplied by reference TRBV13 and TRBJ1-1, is AAGVIQSPRHLIKEKRETATLKCYPIPRHDTVYWYQQGPGQDPQFLISFYEKMQSDKGSIPDRFSAQQFSDYHSELNMSSLELGDSALYFCASSSADRHPEAFFGQGTRLTVV.

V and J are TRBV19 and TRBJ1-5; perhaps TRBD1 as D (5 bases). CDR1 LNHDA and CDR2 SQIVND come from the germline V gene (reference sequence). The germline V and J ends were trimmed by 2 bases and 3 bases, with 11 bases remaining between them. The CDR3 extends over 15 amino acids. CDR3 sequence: CASSIYGAYNQPQHF. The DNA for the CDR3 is TGTGCCAGTAGTATATATGGGGCGTACAATCAGCCCCAGCATTTT. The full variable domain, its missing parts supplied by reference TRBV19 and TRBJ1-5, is DGGITQSPKYLFRKEGQNVTLSCEQNLNHDAMYWYRQDPGQGLRLIYYSQIVNDFQKGDIAEGYSVSREKKESFPLTVTSAQKNPTAFYLCASSIYGAYNQPQHFGDGTRLSIL.

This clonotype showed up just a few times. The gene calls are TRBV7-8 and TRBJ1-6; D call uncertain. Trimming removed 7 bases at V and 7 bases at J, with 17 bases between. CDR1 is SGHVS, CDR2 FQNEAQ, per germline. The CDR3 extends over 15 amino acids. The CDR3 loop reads CASTPDLSGNSPLHF. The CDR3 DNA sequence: TGTGCCAGCACCCCTGATCTCAGTGGCAATTCACCCCTCCACTTT.